This TCR beta chain was observed in a study of blood T cells in healthy people across ages. Study conclusions and caveats: Getting older went along with TCR beta diversity per million T cells dropping roughly linearly.

The sample, 9 to 10 milliliters of peripheral blood, was drawn from each donor. Per sample, a minimum of 6 million PBMCs were isolated. Regarding this clonotype: Its antigen is undetermined.

Looked up from germline, CDR1 is SGHTA and CDR2 is FQGNSA. With 5 bases removed from V and 0 bases from J, the gap between germline ends came to 8 bases. The CDR3 sequence is 15 residues long. A second PCR, run for about 7 to 11 cycles, used a sample-barcoded 5' primer plus a J-beta primer mix. MiXCR, run by TCRdb on the 5' RACE reads, gives a single entry per CDR3 protein. The sample comprises around 1,700,000 distinct CDR3 sequences, approximately 28% of which are singletons, and roughly 8.2% rests with the top ten. The TCR sequence derives from a woman aged 25 to 39 in good health. Sequenced input: blood. The chain has TRBV7-2 and TRBJ1-6; D call uncertain. CDR3 coding DNA: TGTGCCAGCAGCCAACTCCCCTCCTATAATTCACCCCTCCACTTT. Residues: CASSQLPSYNSPLHF.